This TCR beta chain is from a study of blood T cells in healthy people across ages. Study-wide results and caveats: Age showed a roughly linear inverse relationship with TCR beta diversity per million T cells.

The authors extracted at least 5.5 micrograms of total RNA per sample. Alongside a J-beta primer mix, a sample-barcoded 5' primer served in a second PCR lasting about 7 to 11 cycles. Each cDNA molecule, via a template-switch adaptor with 12 random nucleotides, was tagged. Individual samples furnished no less than 2.5 million CDR3-containing paired-end reads apiece. TCRdb redid the calling of the 5' RACE reads with MiXCR, one entry per CDR3 protein. The sample yields around 280,000 distinct CDR3 sequences, about 25% seen once. Trimming stripped 0 bases from V and 2 bases from J, with 10 bases between. CDR3 size: 14 residues. In germline, CDR1 is DFQATT, CDR2 SNEGSKA (reference sequence). This clonotype appeared a few times. As yet, its antigen is unknown.

This TCR derives from a woman in her seventies in good health. This rearrangement joins TRBV20-1 to TRBJ2-5; D is perhaps TRBD1 (5 bases). The sample taken for sequencing was blood. The CDR3 DNA follows: TGCAGTGCTAGAGACCGACAGAAGCAAGAGACCCAGTACTTC. Its protein product is CSARDRQKQETQYF.